The source of this T cell receptor beta chain is a study of cytomegalovirus exposure and HLA in healthy donors. The study, taken as a whole, reports: TCR sequences were mostly rare, though some public TCRs occurred in many donors. Follow-up analysis later connected one missense variant in DCLRE1C with trimming of TCR beta V- and J-genes. HLA restriction was apparent for most CMV-associated TCR beta chains in a later analysis. Roughly uniform depth of sequencing across donors was assumed in presence/absence analyses.

V was clipped by 4 bases and J by 7 bases; unmatched bases: 3. CDR1 is SGHTA and CDR2 is FQGNSA in the germline V gene. This CDR3 spans 13 amino acids. PCR involved 60 Vbeta and 13 Jbeta primers. Data came from immunoSEQ multiplex PCR; TCRdb stores just in-frame clones and leaves some out. The sample includes 150,000 to 200,000 clones, around 80% of them seen just once. On this clone: Its target is unknown.

The chain combines TRBV7-2 with TRBJ2-2, with 7 nucleotides matching TRBD2. What was sequenced was PBMCs. This TCR was recovered from a woman in her twenties or thirties in good health and CMV-seropositive. The CDR3 nucleotides are TGTGCCAGCAGCTCCCGGACTAGCGGGGAGCTGTTTTTT. Its protein is CASSSRTSGELFF.